A single sample is the source of the 22 T cell receptor beta chains below, sequenced in a study of CD8 T cells in Susac syndrome (dated by TCRdb to the late 2010s). Library method: the immunoSEQ multiplex PCR assay. RNA was extracted using the RNeasy kit, and roughly 0.5 to 1 microgram was reverse transcribed with random hexamers. TCRdb trimmed public reads at Q25 via fastp, called clones via MiXCR and kept in-frame beta chains. Duplicate CDR3 protein sequences are folded into a single record with the most common DNA and genes. The sample table shows about 150,000 distinct CDR3 sequences, and around 95% are seen once. In total, the top ten clones hold 0.16% of the sample. The sample consisted of CD4+ T cells from PBMCs. These receptors were collected from a human donor with Susac syndrome.

This chain uses TRBV4-1 with TRBJ2-2; 9 bases match TRBD1. Germline CDR1 and CDR2: MGHRA and YSYEKL. V lost 4 bases, J lost 5 bases, and 11 bases stayed unmatched. The CDR3 runs 17 residues. CDR3 sequence reads: CASSPISGTGKTGELFF. The CDR3 nucleotides are TGCGCCAGCAGCCCAATATCCGGGACAGGGAAGACCGGGGAGCTGTTTTTT.

The chain has TRBV12-3 or TRBV12-4 and TRBJ2-1; 7 bases align to TRBD1. The CDR3 contains 15 residues. The ends lost 6 bases at V and 2 bases at J; junction bases unmatched: 7. The CDR3 spells CASRFVQGAYNEQFF. Written as DNA, the CDR3 is TGTGCCAGCAGGTTTGTCCAGGGGGCCTACAATGAGCAGTTCTTC.

The genes are TRBV6-2 or TRBV6-3 and TRBJ1-2; 7 bases agree with TRBD1. This CDR3 region has 16 residues. Germline values: CDR1 MNHEY, CDR2 SVGEGT. J lost 8 bases, V lost 0 bases, and 12 bases had no gene match. The chain's CDR3 is CASSYSSRGQQTGYTF. For the CDR3, the DNA is TGTGCCAGCAGTTACTCGAGCCGGGGACAGCAAACCGGCTACACCTTC.

This rearrangement joins TRBV29-1 to TRBJ2-7, with unresolved D. Per germline, CDR1 SQVTM and CDR2 ANQGSEA. Trimming stripped 4 bases from V and 0 bases from J, with 7 bases between. The CDR3 runs to 12 residues. The CDR3 DNA follows: TGCAGCGTTGCTAGGGCCTCCTACGAGCAGTACTTC. It codes for CSVARASYEQYF.

This clonotype has a single count. The chain employs TRBV20-1 and TRBJ2-3; no reliable D call. CDR1 is DFQATT, CDR2 SNEGSKA, per germline (reference sequence). V dropped 6 bases and J dropped 5 bases, with 12 bases sitting between them. This CDR3 contains 12 residues. The DNA of the CDR3 is TGCAGTGCCCCCGACCTTATAGATACGCAGTATTTT. Translating it yields CSAPDLIDTQYF.

This chain links TRBV5-4 with TRBJ1-1, with D unresolved. The CDR3 has 13 amino acids. Per the germline V gene, CDR1 is SGHNT and CDR2 is YYREEE (reference sequence). V lost 4 bases and J 6 bases, leaving 13 bases between the germline ends. CDR3 bases: TGTGCCAGCAGCCCGGGCTGGGAGTCTGAAGCTTTCTTT. Translating gives CASSPGWESEAFF.

The rearrangement links TRBV20-1 to TRBJ1-6; D uncertain. Germline CDR1 and CDR2: DFQATT and SNEGSKA (reference sequence). V lost 1 base, J lost 10 bases, and 11 bases lay in between. The CDR3 totals 13 residues. CDR3 sequence reads: CSARGSGGSPLHF. The CDR3 DNA sequence: TGCAGTGCTAGAGGGTCGGGTGGGTCACCCCTCCACTTT.

This chain links TRBV23-1 with TRBJ2-5; TRBD2 is a possible D gene (6 bases). TRBV23-1 is assigned to the ORF class and has an uncertain function. V lost 4 bases and J 0 bases, leaving 15 bases between the germline ends. This CDR3 contains 16 residues. The CDR3 sequence: CASSPTFRGNQETQYF. CDR3 DNA: TGCGCCAGCAGTCCGACCTTCCGGGGGAACCAAGAGACCCAGTACTTC.

This clonotype showed up just once. The chain links TRBV11-2 to TRBJ2-1; D may correspond to TRBD1 or TRBD2 (6 bases each). Germline V gives CDR1 SGHAT, CDR2 FQNNGV. Between the trimmed V and J ends, which lost 5 bases and 8 bases, there was a span of 16 bases. There are 14 residues in the CDR3. CDR3 in DNA: TGTGCCAGCAGCCCCGCGGGAAGGGGGGATGAGCAGTTCTTC. Protein sequence: CASSPAGRGDEQFF.

This chain links TRBV3-1 with TRBJ1-2; possibly TRBD1 for D (6 bases). V gave up 2 bases and J gave up 4 bases, with 8 bases separating them. In germline, CDR1 is LGHDT, CDR2 YNNKEL (reference sequence). This CDR3 is built from 13 residues. The CDR3 spells CASSQRTAYGYTF. CDR3 sequence (DNA): TGTGCCAGCAGCCAACGGACAGCCTATGGCTACACCTTC.

The V call is TRBV5-1, the J call TRBJ1-2; 9 bases are a match to TRBD1. CDR1 SGHRS and CDR2 YFSETQ come from the germline V gene. The CDR3 loop spans 14 amino acids. The V segment lost 4 bases and the J segment 6 bases; nucleotides outside the gene matches: 7. CDR3 nucleotide sequence: TGCGCCAGCAGCCAACGGGACAGGGTGCATGGCTACACCTTC. Translation gives CASSQRDRVHGYTF.

CDR3 in amino acids: CASSQAPGVYGYTF. CDR3 nucleotides: TGCGCCAGCAGCCAAGCCCCGGGAGTTTATGGCTACACCTTC. The chain carries TRBV4-3 and TRBJ1-2; D call uncertain. Between the trimmed V and J ends, which lost 1 base and 5 bases, there was a span of 11 bases. CDR3 length equals 14 residues. Germline CDR1 reads LGHNA; CDR2 reads YSLEER.

The J gene is TRBJ2-5, the V gene TRBV5-1; D unclear. CDR3 length: 15 residues. The V gene lost 0 bases and the J gene lost 5 bases, with 14 bases spanning the gap. Germline loops: CDR1 SGHRS, CDR2 YFSETQ. CDR3 DNA sequence: TGCGCCAGCAGCTTGGCCCGAGGCACGAGGGAGACCCAGTACTTC. It codes for CASSLARGTRETQYF.

J is TRBJ2-3 and V is TRBV27; D may match TRBD1 or TRBD2 (6 bases each). V lost 7 bases and J 5 bases, leaving 19 bases between the germline ends. The CDR3 spans 15 residues. Germline V gene sequence: CDR1 MNHEY, CDR2 SMNVEV (reference sequence). The CDR3 coding sequence is TGTGCCAGCACCAACGAGTGGGGGGCTGTAGATACGCAGTATTTT. The encoded protein is CASTNEWGAVDTQYF.

The gene calls are TRBV4-2 and TRBJ1-5; no clear D. The CDR3 consists of 16 residues. CDR1 and CDR2 from the germline V gene are LGHNA and YNFKEQ. Trimming took off 4 bases at V and 0 bases at J, with 13 bases between the two ends. CDR3 sequence reads: CASSLDPANSNQPQHF. The CDR3 nucleotides are TGTGCCAGCAGCCTCGACCCAGCGAATAGCAATCAGCCCCAGCATTTT.

The chain recombines TRBV25-1 with TRBJ1-1; D is perhaps TRBD1 (6 bases). V was clipped by 2 bases and J by 1 base, with 14 bases between them. CDR1 and CDR2 (germline): MGHDK, SYGVNS. The CDR3 is made up of 16 amino acids. The CDR3 region has the DNA TGTGCCAGCAGTGAAGGGGGCAGGGCGAGGAACACTGAAGCTTTCTTT. It specifies CASSEGGRARNTEAFF.

The V and J genes are TRBV7-6 and TRBJ1-5; 9 positions match TRBD1. Looked up from germline, CDR1 is SGHVS and CDR2 is FNYEAQ. The CDR3 consists of 15 residues. Unmatched junction bases numbered 2, after V lost 1 base and J lost 4 bases. CDR3 nucleotides: TGTGCCAGCAGCTTAGGGACAGGGGAAAATCAGCCCCAGCATTTT. Its translation: CASSLGTGENQPQHF.

The chain joins TRBV20-1 to TRBJ2-5; 11 bases match TRBD2. The length of the CDR3 is 15 residues. V lost 6 bases to trimming and J lost 2 bases; unmatched junction nucleotides: 8. Germline V gene lookup returns CDR1 DFQATT and CDR2 SNEGSKA (reference sequence). The CDR3 loop reads CSAQTSGKTQETQYF. CDR3 coding DNA: TGCAGTGCGCAGACTAGCGGGAAAACACAAGAGACCCAGTACTTC.

The chain is built from TRBV20-1 and TRBJ1-1; 9 bases line up with TRBD1. Germline CDR1 reads DFQATT; CDR2 reads SNEGSKA (reference sequence). The V and J ends lost 4 bases and 0 bases, in that order; junction bases with no gene match: 3. This CDR3 spans 14 amino acids. The CDR3 loop is CSATGTGLNTEAFF. In DNA form, the CDR3 reads TGCAGTGCTACCGGGACAGGGTTGAACACTGAAGCTTTCTTT.

V and J are TRBV25-1 and TRBJ2-7, with TRBD2 identical over 7 bases. V shed 5 bases, J shed 9 bases, and the junction held 10 bases outside the gene matches. The V gene's germline CDR1 is MGHDK and CDR2 SYGVNS. The CDR3 sequence is 13 residues long. CDR3 region: CASSQGGPPVQYF. The CDR3 nucleotides are TGTGCCAGCAGTCAGGGAGGGCCCCCGGTGCAGTACTTC.

This chain uses TRBV4-2 with TRBJ2-4; D perhaps matches TRBD1 (6 bases). Germline loops: CDR1 LGHNA, CDR2 YNFKEQ. This CDR3 spans 16 amino acids. V was trimmed by 0 bases and J by 0 bases, leaving 9 bases between them. The CDR3 nucleotides are TGTGCCAGCAGCCAAGACGGACAGAAAGCCAAAAACATTCAGTACTTC. This translates into CASSQDGQKAKNIQYF.

The chain is built from TRBV4-1 and TRBJ1-1, with a weak D call TRBD1 (5 bases). V was pared by 6 bases and J by 0 bases, with 11 bases between. Germline CDR1 and CDR2: MGHRA and YSYEKL. The CDR3 totals 14 residues. Here the CDR3 reads CASRPGFMNTEAFF. The CDR3 DNA sequence: TGCGCCAGCAGACCAGGGTTCATGAACACTGAAGCTTTCTTT.